This is a list of T cell receptor beta chains from one sample in a study of cytomegalovirus exposure and HLA in healthy donors. The data were produced by immunoSEQ multiplex PCR, yet TCRdb's version contains in-frame clones alone and is incomplete. The sample features about 120,000 clones, with around 1.6% in its top ten. Material for sequencing was PBMCs. Every receptor here comes from a woman between 35 and 50 years old in good health and CMV-seropositive. The CDR3 runs from the conserved cysteine through the conserved F or W.

J | V | CDR3
TRBJ2-2 | TRBV28 | CASSPIGAYTGELFF
TRBJ2-2 | TRBV18 | CASSPLNTGELFF
TRBJ1-4 | TRBV15 | CATSPRTGFDEKLFF
TRBJ2-7 | TRBV30 | CAWSVRGYEQYF
TRBJ1-2 | TRBV28 | CASSFIGTTYGYTF
TRBJ2-5 | TRBV29-1 | CSVTGLAGGPFGTQYF
TRBJ1-5 | TRBV19 | CATTEGNQPQHF
TRBJ2-1 | TRBV6-5 | CASSYLDRDEQFF
TRBJ2-1 | TRBV15 | CATSREAGANEQFF
TRBJ1-2 | TRBV28 | CASRTESYGYTF
TRBJ1-6 | TRBV7-2 | CASSSRLSPLHF
TRBJ2-1 | TRBV7-3 | CASSLGGASEQFF
TRBJ1-3 | TRBV6-5 | CASSYSMAGSGNTIYF
TRBJ1-1 | TRBV29-1 | CSVAGVPEAFF
TRBJ1-1 | TRBV25-1 | CASSERAGKRNTEAFF
TRBJ1-1 | TRBV29-1 | CSVVTGNTEAFF
TRBJ1-1 | TRBV5-1 | CASSHPGGTEAFF
TRBJ1-1 | TRBV28 | CATGQGNTEAFF
TRBJ2-7 | TRBV28 | CASSLSDRYYYEQYF
TRBJ2-5 | TRBV7-3 | CASSFGSQETQYF
TRBJ2-7 | TRBV29-1 | CSVKGQLYEQYF
TRBJ2-3 | TRBV11-2 | CASSLSGSVETDTQYF